Below are 25 T cell receptor beta chains sequenced from a single sample in a study of T cell responses to AZD1222 COVID-19 vaccine (dated by TCRdb to about 2021). The time point tag for this specimen amounts to: about 28 days (+/-7) after the second vaccine dose. Receptor amplification or capture employed the immunoSEQ multiplex PCR assay. TCRdb re-hosts the immuneACCESS table, in-frame sequences only. Its copies lack some clones; in the studies checked, an unresolved V gene accounts for under half of them, and the cause for the rest is not known. This sample holds some 190,000 clones; 91% were observed only once. The leading ten clones occupy 1.5% to 2% of the sample. The starting material was peripheral blood, obtained 28 days after the second AZD1222 dose. The origin of the receptors is an adult who received the AZD1222 COVID-19 vaccine.

This chain links TRBV18 with TRBJ1-3; D remains unclear. Germline V gives CDR1 KGHSH, CDR2 LQKENI. The CDR3 totals 16 residues. V dropped 6 bases and J dropped 0 bases, with 15 bases sitting between them. Here the CDR3 DNA reads TGTGCCAGCTCGCTACGGACGGGAGCCTCTGGAAACACCATATATTTT. Translation: CASSLRTGASGNTIYF. The full variable domain, rest sourced from reference TRBV18 and TRBJ1-3, is NAGVMQNPRHLVRRRGQEARLRCSPMKGHSHVYWYRQLPEEGLKFMVYLQKENIIDESGMPKERFSAEFPKEGPSILRIQQVVRGDSAAYFCASSLRTGASGNTIYFGEGSWLTVV.

The chain is built from TRBV18 and TRBJ2-1, with 14 bases aligning to TRBD2. This CDR3 has 18 residues. Trimming took 0 bases from V and 4 from J; bases not matched to a gene: 5. The germline V gene has CDR1 KGHSH and CDR2 LQKENI. Here the CDR3 DNA reads TGTGCCAGCTCACCACCGGGGACTAGCGGGAGTGGATACAATGAGCAGTTCTTC. Amino acid sequence: CASSPPGTSGSGYNEQFF.

The J gene is TRBJ2-7, the V gene TRBV7-9; 7 bases agree with TRBD1. The trim removed 5 bases at V and 4 bases at J, leaving 2 bases unmatched. CDR3 length: 12 residues. Germline assignment: CDR1 SEHNR and CDR2 FQNEAQ (reference sequence). The CDR3 protein is CASSTQGYEQYF. In nucleotides, the CDR3 is TGTGCCAGCAGCACACAGGGGTACGAGCAGTACTTC.

The chain links TRBV6-2 or TRBV6-3 to TRBJ1-1; 8 bases match TRBD1. CDR3 length equals 17 residues. With 4 bases clipped from V and 3 bases from J, the junction kept 13 bases outside the gene matches. The germline CDR1 and CDR2 sequences are MNHEY and SVGEGT. The CDR3 DNA sequence: TGTGCCAGCAGTTCCGTCACCGGACAGGGTAGAGACACTGAAGCTTTCTTT. It translates to CASSSVTGQGRDTEAFF.

This clone was seen only once. This chain connects TRBV18 to TRBJ1-5; D uncertain. Trimming took off 3 bases at V and 0 bases at J, with 6 bases between the two ends. The CDR3 contains 14 residues. The germline V gene has CDR1 KGHSH and CDR2 LQKENI. CDR3 coding DNA: TGTGCCAGCTCACCCAGCGATAGCAATCAGCCCCAGCATTTT. Residues: CASSPSDSNQPQHF.

The CDR3 is CASSPQVGGALYNEQFF. The CDR3 nucleotides read TGTGCCAGCAGCCCCCAGGTGGGGGGAGCGCTCTACAATGAGCAGTTCTTC. This rearrangement joins TRBV4-2 to TRBJ2-1; possible D gene TRBD2, 6 bases. There are 17 residues in the CDR3. V was clipped by 4 bases and J by 3 bases, with 19 bases between them. Germline CDR1 and CDR2: LGHNA and YNFKEQ.

This chain uses TRBV5-1 with TRBJ1-5; D gene ambiguous. The CDR3 runs to 16 residues. The V and J ends lost 0 bases and 0 bases respectively, with 10 bases between them. From germline, CDR1 is SGHRS and CDR2 YFSETQ. CDR3 in amino acids: CASSLGPGYSNQPQHF. The CDR3 region has the DNA TGCGCCAGCAGCTTGGGGCCCGGGTATAGCAATCAGCCCCAGCATTTT.

This rearrangement joins TRBV5-1 to TRBJ2-7; 7 bases align to TRBD1. Germline CDR1 reads SGHRS; CDR2 reads YFSETQ. This CDR3 comprises 14 residues. The V and J ends lost 7 bases and 0 bases, in that order; junction bases with no gene match: 7. CDR3 in DNA: TGCGCCAGCGCCTGGGGACAGCCCTCCTACGAGCAGTACTTC. Protein sequence: CASAWGQPSYEQYF.

The chain couples TRBV9 to TRBJ2-1, with D perhaps matching TRBD2 (5 bases). Looked up from germline, CDR1 is SGDLS and CDR2 is YYNGEE. CDR3 length: 17 amino acids. Trimming took off 1 base at V and 6 bases at J, with 20 bases between the two ends. For the CDR3, the DNA is TGTGCCAGCAGCGTATCCCATAGCGCGACCTGGGGCAATGAGCAGTTCTTC. Translated, it gives CASSVSHSATWGNEQFF.

This chain connects TRBV10-1 to TRBJ2-2; 7 nucleotides match TRBD2. The CDR3 is made up of 18 amino acids. Germline V gene data show CDR1 as WNHNN and CDR2 as SYGVQD (reference sequence). With 5 bases clipped from V and 6 bases from J, the junction kept 18 bases outside the gene matches. The CDR3 region is CASSSAGTSDSGAGELFF. Written as DNA, the CDR3 is TGCGCCAGCAGTTCCGCCGGCACTAGCGACAGCGGGGCCGGGGAGCTGTTTTTT.

The chain links TRBV11-1 to TRBJ1-6; 7 bases are a match to TRBD1. This CDR3 is 15 amino acids long. Germline V lookup: CDR1 SGHAT, CDR2 FQDESV (reference sequence). V lost 3 bases to trimming and J lost 7 bases; unmatched junction nucleotides: 6. The CDR3 DNA reads as TGTGCCAGCAGCTTGGACAGGCTCGCGAATTCACCCCTCCACTTT. Its translation is CASSLDRLANSPLHF.

The chain uses TRBV7-3 and TRBJ2-6; D is uncertain. The CDR3 consists of 15 residues. V shed 5 bases and J shed 0 bases, with 8 bases lying between them. The germline CDR1 and CDR2 sequences are SGHTA and FQGTGA. CDR3 loop: CASSPVHSGANVLTF. The CDR3 DNA is TGTGCCAGCAGCCCTGTCCACTCTGGGGCCAACGTCCTGACTTTC.

In this sample, this clone turned up once. The chain carries TRBV6-5 and TRBJ2-3; D is tentatively TRBD1 or TRBD2 (5 bases each). Trimming took off 8 bases at V and 1 base at J, with 16 bases between the two ends. Per germline, CDR1 MNHEY and CDR2 SVGAGI. The CDR3 has 15 residues. The CDR3 DNA reads TGTGCCAGCCTTCCTGGGGGAGCTCGCACAGATACGCAGTATTTT. This codes for CASLPGGARTDTQYF.

The chain recombines TRBV12-5 with TRBJ1-1, with D unresolved. Germline loops: CDR1 LGHNT, CDR2 FRNRAP. The CDR3 is made up of 13 amino acids. The V and J ends lost 5 bases and 4 bases respectively, with 11 bases between them. CDR3 region: CASGPPGGTEAFF. The CDR3 nucleotides read TGTGCTAGTGGTCCTCCGGGAGGCACTGAAGCTTTCTTT. Filled out from reference TRBV12-5 and TRBJ1-1, the complete variable domain reads DARVTQTPRHKVTEMGQEVTMRCQPILGHNTVFWYRQTMMQGLELLAYFRNRAPLDDSGMPKDRFSAEMPDATLATLKIQPSEPRDSAVYFCASGPPGGTEAFFGQGTRLTVV.

The rearrangement joins TRBV5-6 to TRBJ1-1; possible D gene TRBD1, 5 bases. This CDR3 is built from 13 residues. CDR1 is SGHDT, CDR2 YYEEEE, per germline. Trimming removed 1 base from V and 4 bases from J, with 8 bases in between. CDR3 in DNA: TGTGCCAGCAGCTTGTCGGGGCCCACTGAAGCTTTCTTT. Protein sequence: CASSLSGPTEAFF.

This clone was seen once. The chain carries TRBV7-2 and TRBJ1-5; 11 nucleotides line up with TRBD1. CDR1 and CDR2 (germline): SGHTA, FQGNSA. The CDR3 consists of 16 residues. Trimming at V came to 2 bases and at J to 9 bases, leaving 9 bases not matched to a gene. CDR3 sequence: CASSLTPGQGVWPQHF. In DNA form, the CDR3 reads TGTGCCAGCAGCTTAACTCCGGGACAGGGGGTTTGGCCCCAGCATTTT. Full variable domain (rest looked up from reference TRBV7-2 and TRBJ1-5): GAGVSQSPSNKVTEKGKDVELRCDPISGHTALYWYRQSLGQGLEFLIYFQGNSAPDKSGLPSDRFSAERTGGSVSTLTIQRTQQEDSAVYLCASSLTPGQGVWPQHFGDGTRLSIL.

J is TRBJ2-2 and V is TRBV14; D is tentatively TRBD1 or TRBD2 (5 bases each). The CDR3 has 17 amino acids. V dropped 4 bases and J dropped 5 bases, with 20 bases sitting between them. From germline, CDR1 is SGHDN and CDR2 FVKESK. The CDR3 is CASSLPLGPGGTGELFF. CDR3 coding DNA: TGTGCCAGCAGCCTGCCCCTGGGCCCTGGGGGAACCGGGGAGCTGTTTTTT.

This chain uses TRBV5-1 with TRBJ2-5; 7 bases match TRBD1. Germline lookup yields CDR1 SGHRS and CDR2 YFSETQ. V was pared by 1 base and J by 3 bases, with 6 bases of the junction left unmatched. There are 15 residues in the CDR3. The CDR3 here is CASSLSRTGEETQYF. The CDR3 nucleotides are TGCGCCAGCAGCTTGAGTCGGACAGGAGAAGAGACCCAGTACTTC.

V is TRBV5-1 and J is TRBJ1-2, with D tentatively TRBD1 (6 bases). CDR1 and CDR2 (germline): SGHRS, YFSETQ. Trimming took 1 base from V and 7 from J, leaving 11 bases between them. CDR3 length equals 13 residues. Here the CDR3 reads CASSLLGGSGYTF. The CDR3 coding sequence is TGCGCCAGCAGCTTGCTGGGGGGCAGTGGCTACACCTTC.

This rearrangement joins TRBV27 to TRBJ2-7, with a possible D match to TRBD1 (7 bases). The CDR3 contains 14 residues. Germline V gives CDR1 MNHEY, CDR2 SMNVEV (reference sequence). Trimming removed 7 bases from V and 5 bases from J, with 18 bases in between. CDR3 region: CASNADRAGNEQYF. The CDR3 nucleotides are TGTGCCAGCAACGCTGACAGGGCGGGGAACGAGCAGTACTTC.

The rearrangement links TRBV5-1 to TRBJ1-6; no clear D. Trimming left V 2 bases short and J 10 bases short, with 16 bases between. In germline, CDR1 is SGHRS, CDR2 YFSETQ. This CDR3 has 15 residues. For the CDR3, the DNA is TGCGCCAGCAGCTTCGGAGCCGGTCTTAGCTCACCCCTCCACTTT. Its translation: CASSFGAGLSSPLHF.

This sequence joins TRBV4-2 and TRBJ1-2; 7 nucleotides agree with TRBD1. The CDR3 totals 12 residues. Trimming cost V 5 bases and J 8 bases; bases outside gene matches: 5. The germline V gene encodes CDR1 LGHNA and CDR2 YNFKEQ. Here the CDR3 DNA reads TGTGCCAGCAGCACCCACAGGGGCGGCTACACCTTC. Amino acids: CASSTHRGGYTF.

The genes are TRBV6-5 and TRBJ1-2; D unclear. Trimming took 7 bases from V and 8 from J, leaving 20 bases between them. CDR1 is MNHEY, CDR2 SVGAGI, per germline. The CDR3 loop spans 14 amino acids. CDR3 loop: CASILARNKEGYTF. In DNA form, the CDR3 reads TGTGCCAGCATTCTGGCCAGGAATAAAGAAGGCTACACCTTC.

This chain uses TRBV30 with TRBJ1-2, with TRBD1 identical over 7 bases. V lost 2 bases and J lost 2; bases outside the gene matches: 11. The CDR3 contains 16 residues. In germline, CDR1 is GTSNPN, CDR2 SVGIG (reference sequence). CDR3 region: CAWSTIPQQGNYGYTF. CDR3 nucleotide sequence: TGTGCCTGGAGTACCATTCCACAACAGGGGAACTATGGCTACACCTTC.

The chain employs TRBV15 and TRBJ2-2, with D maybe TRBD2 (6 bases). The CDR3 sequence is 17 residues long. V was pared by 0 bases and J by 4 bases, with 15 bases between. The germline CDR1 and CDR2 sequences are LNHNV and YYDKDF (reference sequence). For the CDR3, the DNA is TGTGCCACCAGCAGAGATGGAATAGGAGCGGGCACCGGGGAGCTGTTTTTT. Translating gives CATSRDGIGAGTGELFF.